These 6 T cell receptor beta chains share one sample of origin, sequenced in a study of shared clonotypes between healthy human individuals. Generated by immunoSEQ multiplex PCR, the TCRdb table keeps only in-frame clones and is missing some. This sample yields roughly 2.5 million clones, of which more than 90% are seen a single time; more than 0.12% belongs to the top ten. The sample comprised naive CD4+ T cells sorted from blood. Subset here: CD45RA+ positively selected. These receptors were taken from a man aged 18 to 30 in good health.

The rearrangement joins TRBV4-3 to TRBJ1-2; D unclear. The V end was cut by 3 bases, the J end by 7 bases, with 15 bases between. The germline V gene has CDR1 LGHNA and CDR2 YSLEER. The CDR3 is made up of 14 amino acids. The DNA for the CDR3 is TGCGCCAGCAGCCATGAAAGGGCAGAAGGTGGCTACACCTTC. Protein: CASSHERAEGGYTF.

The chain couples TRBV7-2 to TRBJ2-1, with 8 nucleotides matching TRBD2. The junction had 15 bases not matched to a gene; V was cut back by 5 bases and J by 9 bases. This CDR3 spans 16 amino acids. Germline V gene sequence: CDR1 SGHTA, CDR2 FQGNSA. CDR3 sequence (DNA): TGTGCCAGCAGCCCCCGAGTAGCGGGATTTGGAGGTGAGCAGTTCTTC. The encoded protein is CASSPRVAGFGGEQFF.

V and J are TRBV5-4 and TRBJ2-2; 9 positions agree with TRBD2. Germline V gene data show CDR1 as SGHNT and CDR2 as YYREEE (reference sequence). There are 18 residues in the CDR3. V was pared by 3 bases and J by 2 bases, with 11 bases of the junction left unmatched. DNA of the CDR3: TGTGCCAGCAGCTCGGGACTAGCTGGTGGCGGTAACACCGGGGAGCTGTTTTTT. Translated, it gives CASSSGLAGGGNTGELFF.

V usage is TRBV5-8 and J usage is TRBJ2-3; TRBD1 aligns across 7 bases. The V and J ends lost 4 bases and 0 bases, in that order; junction bases with no gene match: 8. Germline CDR1 is SGHTS and CDR2 is YDEGEE. This CDR3 comprises 16 residues. The CDR3 spells CASSPGQPPSTDTQYF. The CDR3 coding sequence is TGTGCCAGCAGCCCGGGACAGCCTCCTAGCACAGATACGCAGTATTTT.

The chain couples TRBV6-5 to TRBJ1-2; a possible D gene is TRBD1 (6 bases). CDR3 length: 11 residues. Trimming took 6 bases from V and 8 from J, leaving 10 bases between them. Germline lookup yields CDR1 MNHEY and CDR2 SVGAGI. CDR3 loop: CASSRGLGYTF. The CDR3 nucleotides read TGTGCCAGCAGCAGGGGTTTAGGCTACACCTTC.

The chain is built from TRBV15 and TRBJ2-3; TRBD2 matches 7 bases. This CDR3 spans 17 amino acids. Losses at the gene ends were 3 bases for V and 0 bases for J; bases not matched to a gene: 9. From germline, CDR1 is LNHNV and CDR2 YYDKDF (reference sequence). The chain's CDR3 is CATSRTPPAGSTDTQYF. In DNA form, the CDR3 reads TGTGCCACCAGCAGGACCCCGCCAGCGGGAAGCACAGATACGCAGTATTTT.